This TCR beta chain was captured in a study of blood T cell repertoires in COVID-19. Study-level background: Sources were T cells, B-cell-depleted T cells, or PBMCs; the material itself was cDNA or gDNA.

The trim removed 7 bases at V and 8 bases at J, leaving 8 bases unmatched. The germline V gene encodes CDR1 SGHRS and CDR2 YFSETQ. CDR3 length: 13 residues. Participants were aged about 18 to 89 years, lived in under 30 US areas, and enrolled virtually. Participant-reported clinical history was the basis for cohort assignment. The protocol was immunoSEQ multiplex PCR, while the TCRdb copy is restricted to in-frame clones and leaves out a portion. The table has under 200,000 clones, around 89% seen once. The sample was PBMCs or T cells enriched from blood (not recorded which). This receptor was obtained from a woman aged 18-35 years who had recovered from COVID-19. The chain has TRBV5-1 and TRBJ2-1; 8 bases are a match to TRBD1. The CDR3 bases are TGCGCCAGCCGCACGATACAGGGGGATGAGCAGTTCTTC. Protein sequence: CASRTIQGDEQFF.